This passage covers 8 T cell receptor beta chains from one sample sequenced in a study of beta chain features in type 1 diabetes. Expressed TCRB transcripts were sequenced, since all the RNA that had been isolated was reverse transcribed. Data came from immunoSEQ multiplex PCR; TCRdb stores just in-frame clones and leaves some out. The table records around 350,000 clones, around 13% of them present only once. The sequencing sample was made of naive CD4+ T cells from blood. The receptors shown here come from a young man in good health.

As for this clone: The sample carries other DNA sequences with the same CDR3. This chain connects TRBV7-2 to TRBJ1-5; D is perhaps TRBD1 (5 bases). The CDR3 is made up of 14 amino acids. The ends were cut back, 1 base at V and 4 bases at J, with 8 bases in the middle. Germline loops: CDR1 SGHTA, CDR2 FQGNSA. This chain's CDR3 is CASSLVGANQPQHF. CDR3 nucleotides: TGTGCCAGCAGCTTAGTTGGGGCGAATCAGCCCCAGCATTTT.

V gene TRBV28 combines with J gene TRBJ2-5; TRBD2 is a possible D gene (7 bases). Germline V gene sequence: CDR1 MDHEN, CDR2 SYDVKM. Trimming shortened V by 4 bases and J by 5 bases, and 17 bases separated the two germline ends. The CDR3 runs 15 residues. CDR3 nucleotide sequence: TGTGCCAGCAGTTACGTAGGGGGGGGAACGGAGACCCAGTACTTC. Translation gives CASSYVGGGTETQYF.

This clone was observed a few times. This chain links TRBV7-9 with TRBJ2-3, with 9 bases that match TRBD2. The CDR3 loop spans 17 amino acids. Germline V lookup: CDR1 SEHNR, CDR2 FQNEAQ (reference sequence). V was pared by 5 bases and J by 2 bases, with 11 bases of the junction left unmatched. CDR3 in amino acids: CASSRGGLAGYTDTQYF. DNA of the CDR3: TGTGCCAGCAGCAGGGGAGGCCTAGCGGGATACACAGATACGCAGTATTTT.

The chain has TRBV11-1 and TRBJ2-7, with a weak D call TRBD1 (6 bases). The V gene lost 5 bases and the J gene lost 6 bases, with 20 bases spanning the gap. This CDR3 region has 15 residues. Germline values: CDR1 SGHAT, CDR2 FQDESV (reference sequence). The CDR3 here is CASSPRLTGSGEQYF. In nucleotides, the CDR3 is TGTGCCAGCAGCCCTCGTTTGACAGGCAGTGGCGAGCAGTACTTC.

There are a few counts of this clone. CDR3 sequence: CASSPPGTYYEQYF. The CDR3 DNA reads as TGTGCCAGCAGCCCCCCCGGGACTTATTACGAGCAGTACTTC. This chain links TRBV14 with TRBJ2-7; TRBD2 might be the D (6 bases). CDR3 length: 14 amino acids. CDR1 is SGHDN, CDR2 FVKESK, per germline. V gave up 4 bases and J gave up 4 bases, with 14 bases separating them.

The V call is TRBV28, the J call TRBJ2-7; D is unclear. The germline CDR1 and CDR2 sequences are MDHEN and SYDVKM. The CDR3 consists of 13 residues. The ends were cut back, 7 bases at V and 0 bases at J, with 10 bases in the middle. CDR3 DNA: TGTGCCAGCACTATGGGCAGCTCCTACGAGCAGTACTTC. Its translation is CASTMGSSYEQYF.

This clone appeared a few times. CDR3 nucleotides: TGTGCCAGTAGTTTAAGACTCGACGGGGAGACCCAGTACTTC. This codes for CASSLRLDGETQYF. V is TRBV19 and J is TRBJ2-5; D is undetermined. CDR3 length: 14 amino acids. Germline values: CDR1 LNHDA, CDR2 SQIVND (reference sequence). The V end lost 5 bases, the J end lost 5 bases, and 15 bases lay between the germline ends.

This clone was seen a few times. The chain combines TRBV7-2 with TRBJ1-2, with 7 nucleotides matching TRBD1. This CDR3 is built from 14 residues. V lost 11 bases and J lost 4; bases outside the gene matches: 13. The germline CDR1 and CDR2 sequences are SGHTA and FQGNSA. CDR3 residues: CAVQGNKGSYGYTF. The CDR3 DNA reads TGTGCCGTACAGGGGAACAAGGGGAGCTATGGCTACACCTTC.